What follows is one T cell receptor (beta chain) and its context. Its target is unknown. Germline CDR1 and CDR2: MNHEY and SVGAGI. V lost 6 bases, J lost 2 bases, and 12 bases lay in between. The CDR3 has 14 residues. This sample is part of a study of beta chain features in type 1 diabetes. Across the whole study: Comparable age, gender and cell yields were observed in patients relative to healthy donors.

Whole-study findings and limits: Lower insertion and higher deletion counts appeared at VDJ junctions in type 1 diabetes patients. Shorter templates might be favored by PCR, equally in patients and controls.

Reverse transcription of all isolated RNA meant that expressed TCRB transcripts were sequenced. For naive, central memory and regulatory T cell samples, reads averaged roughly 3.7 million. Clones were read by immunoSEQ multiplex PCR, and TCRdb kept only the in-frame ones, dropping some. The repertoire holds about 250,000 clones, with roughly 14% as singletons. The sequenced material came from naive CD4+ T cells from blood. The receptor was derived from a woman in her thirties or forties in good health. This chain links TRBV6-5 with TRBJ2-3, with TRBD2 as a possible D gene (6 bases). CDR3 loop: CASSRDFPTDTQYF. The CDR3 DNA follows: TGTGCCAGCAGCCGGGACTTTCCCACAGATACGCAGTATTTT.